This T cell receptor (beta chain) was identified in a study of cytomegalovirus exposure and HLA in healthy donors. Trimming took off 4 bases at V and 3 bases at J, with 16 bases between the two ends. The CDR3 has 15 residues. CDR1 and CDR2 (germline): SGHDT, YYEEEE. Comments on this clone: Its specificity is unknown.

The study ran its PCR with 60 Vbeta and 13 Jbeta primers. Sequenced by immunoSEQ multiplex PCR; TCRdb stores in-frame clones only, minus some. Found here are approximately 110,000 clones; the top ten clones hold about 3.5%. Study-wide results and caveats: The study flagged about 160 TCR beta chains as cytomegalovirus-associated.

The receptor's source is a man aged 18 to 29 in good health and CMV-seronegative. The source material was PBMCs. The V and J genes are TRBV5-6 and TRBJ2-5; a possible D gene is TRBD1 (6 bases). The CDR3 protein is CASSAPGQGKETQYF. DNA for the CDR3: TGTGCCAGCAGCGCGCCAGGGCAGGGGAAAGAGACCCAGTACTTC.